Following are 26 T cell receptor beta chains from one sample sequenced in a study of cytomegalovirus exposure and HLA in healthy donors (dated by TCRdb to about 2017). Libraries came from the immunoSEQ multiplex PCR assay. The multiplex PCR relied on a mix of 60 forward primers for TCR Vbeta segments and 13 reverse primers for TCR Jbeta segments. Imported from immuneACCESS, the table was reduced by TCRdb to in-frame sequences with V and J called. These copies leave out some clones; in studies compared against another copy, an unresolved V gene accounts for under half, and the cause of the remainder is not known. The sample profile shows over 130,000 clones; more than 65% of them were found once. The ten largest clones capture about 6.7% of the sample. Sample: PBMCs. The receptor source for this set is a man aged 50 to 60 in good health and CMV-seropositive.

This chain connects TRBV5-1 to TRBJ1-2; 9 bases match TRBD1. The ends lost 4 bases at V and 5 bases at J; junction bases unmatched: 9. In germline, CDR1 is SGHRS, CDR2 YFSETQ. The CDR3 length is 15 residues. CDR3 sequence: CASSPPLGTGYGYTF. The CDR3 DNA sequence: TGCGCCAGCAGCCCCCCCCTGGGGACAGGGTATGGCTACACCTTC.

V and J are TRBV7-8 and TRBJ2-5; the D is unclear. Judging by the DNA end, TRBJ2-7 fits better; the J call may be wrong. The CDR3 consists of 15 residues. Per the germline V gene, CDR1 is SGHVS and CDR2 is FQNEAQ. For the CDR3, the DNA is TGTGCCAGCAGCCCGACGACACCCTTCTCCTACGAGCAGTACTTC. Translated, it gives CASSPTTPFSYEQYF.

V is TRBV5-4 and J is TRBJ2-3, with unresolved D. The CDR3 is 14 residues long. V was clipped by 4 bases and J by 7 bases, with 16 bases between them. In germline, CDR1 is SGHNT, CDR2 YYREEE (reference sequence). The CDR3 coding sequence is TGTGCCAGCAGCACCCGACCCGAGGCCTATACGCAGTATTTT. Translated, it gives CASSTRPEAYTQYF.

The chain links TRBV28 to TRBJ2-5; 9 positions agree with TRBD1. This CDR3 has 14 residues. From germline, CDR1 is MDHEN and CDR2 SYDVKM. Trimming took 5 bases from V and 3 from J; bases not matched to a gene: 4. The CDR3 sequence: CASSATGGEETQYF. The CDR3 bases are TGTGCCAGCAGTGCCACAGGGGGCGAAGAGACCCAGTACTTC.

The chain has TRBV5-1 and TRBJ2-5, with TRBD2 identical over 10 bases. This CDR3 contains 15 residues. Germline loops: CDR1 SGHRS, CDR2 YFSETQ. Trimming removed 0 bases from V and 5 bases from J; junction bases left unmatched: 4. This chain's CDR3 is CASSLEGTSVETQYF. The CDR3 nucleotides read TGCGCCAGCAGCTTGGAGGGGACTAGCGTGGAGACCCAGTACTTC.

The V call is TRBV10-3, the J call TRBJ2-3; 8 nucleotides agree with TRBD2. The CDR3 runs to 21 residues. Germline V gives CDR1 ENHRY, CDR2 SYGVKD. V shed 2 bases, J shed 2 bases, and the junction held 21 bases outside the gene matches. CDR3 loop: CAISEPSGREAFSRTTDTQYF. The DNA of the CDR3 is TGTGCCATCAGTGAGCCCTCCGGGCGGGAGGCCTTCTCCCGTACCACAGATACGCAGTATTTT.

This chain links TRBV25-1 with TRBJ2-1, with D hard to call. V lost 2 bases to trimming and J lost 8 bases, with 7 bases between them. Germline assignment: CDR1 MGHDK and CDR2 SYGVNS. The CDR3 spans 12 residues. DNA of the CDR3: TGTGCCAGCAGTGAAGTGGCGGATGAGCAGTTCTTC. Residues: CASSEVADEQFF.

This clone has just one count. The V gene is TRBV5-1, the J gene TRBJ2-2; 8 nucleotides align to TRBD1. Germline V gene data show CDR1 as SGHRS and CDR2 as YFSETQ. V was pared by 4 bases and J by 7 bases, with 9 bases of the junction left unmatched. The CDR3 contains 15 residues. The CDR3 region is CASSLDRGGIGELFF. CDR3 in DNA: TGCGCCAGCAGCCTCGACAGGGGTGGAATCGGGGAGCTGTTTTTT. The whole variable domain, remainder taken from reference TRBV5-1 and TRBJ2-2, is KAGVTQTPRYLIKTRGQQVTLSCSPISGHRSVSWYQQTPGQGLQFLFEYFSETQRNKGNFPGRFSGRQFSNSRSEMNVSTLELGDSALYLCASSLDRGGIGELFFGEGSRLTVL.

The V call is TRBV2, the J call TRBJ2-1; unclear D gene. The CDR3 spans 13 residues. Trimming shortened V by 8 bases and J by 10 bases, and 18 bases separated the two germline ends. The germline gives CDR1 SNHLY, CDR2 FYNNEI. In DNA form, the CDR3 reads TGTGCCAGCTCCCTCGAATATGGCCAAGAGCAGTTCTTC. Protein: CASSLEYGQEQFF.

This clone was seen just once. The CDR3 region is CASSSQPGATDTQYF. DNA of the CDR3: TGTGCCAGCAGCTCACAGCCAGGGGCCACAGATACGCAGTATTTT. This sequence joins TRBV11-2 and TRBJ2-3; tentative D call: TRBD1 (6 bases). Germline CDR1 is SGHAT and CDR2 is FQNNGV. CDR3 length: 15 residues. Trimming removed 4 bases from V and 2 bases from J, with 13 bases in between. Based on the CDR3 plus reference TRBV11-2 and TRBJ2-3, the full variable domain is EAGVAQSPRYKIIEKRQSVAFWCNPISGHATLYWYQQILGQGPKLLIQFQNNGVVDDSQLPKDRFSAERLKGVDSTLKIQPAKLEDSAVYLCASSSQPGATDTQYFGPGTRLTVL.

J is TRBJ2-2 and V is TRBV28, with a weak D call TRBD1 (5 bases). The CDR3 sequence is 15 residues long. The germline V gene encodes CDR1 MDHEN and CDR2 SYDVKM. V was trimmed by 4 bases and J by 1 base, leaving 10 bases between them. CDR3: CASSSSDRNTGELFF. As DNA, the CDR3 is TGTGCCAGCAGTTCATCCGACAGGAACACCGGGGAGCTGTTTTTT.

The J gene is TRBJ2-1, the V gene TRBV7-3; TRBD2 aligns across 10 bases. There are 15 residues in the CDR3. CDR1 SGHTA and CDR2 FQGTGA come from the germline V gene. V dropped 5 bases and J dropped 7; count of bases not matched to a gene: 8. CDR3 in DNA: TGTGCCAGCAGCCTACGAGCGGGAGGGGGGAATGAGCAGTTCTTC. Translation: CASSLRAGGGNEQFF. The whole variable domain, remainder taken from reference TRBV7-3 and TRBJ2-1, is GAGVSQTPSNKVTEKGKYVELRCDPISGHTALYWYRQSLGQGPEFLIYFQGTGAADDSGLPNDRFFAVRPEGSVSTLKIQRTERGDSAVYLCASSLRAGGGNEQFFGPGTRLTVL.

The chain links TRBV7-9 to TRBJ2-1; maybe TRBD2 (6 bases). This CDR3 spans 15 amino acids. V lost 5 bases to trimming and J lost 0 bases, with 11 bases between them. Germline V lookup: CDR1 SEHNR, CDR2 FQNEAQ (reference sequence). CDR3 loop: CASSAAGSSYNEQFF. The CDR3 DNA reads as TGTGCCAGCAGCGCCGCGGGAAGCTCCTACAATGAGCAGTTCTTC.

The CDR3 bases are TGTGCCACCCGGGGAGGAGTAGCCAGGGACATTCAGTACTTC. Translating gives CATRGGVARDIQYF. The chain recombines TRBV28 with TRBJ2-4; D possibly corresponds to TRBD2 (6 bases). Germline lookup yields CDR1 MDHEN and CDR2 SYDVKM. The CDR3 extends over 14 amino acids. Between the trimmed V and J ends, which lost 10 bases and 8 bases, there was a span of 21 bases.

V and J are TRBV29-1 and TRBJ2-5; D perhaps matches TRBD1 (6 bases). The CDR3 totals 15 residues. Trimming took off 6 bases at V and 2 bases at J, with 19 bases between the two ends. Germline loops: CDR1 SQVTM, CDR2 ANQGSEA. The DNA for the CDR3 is TGCAGCGTCAGCCCGCAGGGGTGGGAACAAGAGACCCAGTACTTC. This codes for CSVSPQGWEQETQYF.

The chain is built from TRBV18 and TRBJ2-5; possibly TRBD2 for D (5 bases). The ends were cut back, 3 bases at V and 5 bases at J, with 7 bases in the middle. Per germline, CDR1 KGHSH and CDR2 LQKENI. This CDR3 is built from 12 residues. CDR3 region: CASSPRGETQYF. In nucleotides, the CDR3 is TGTGCCAGCTCACCCCGCGGGGAGACCCAGTACTTC. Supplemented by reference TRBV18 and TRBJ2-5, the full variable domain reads NAGVMQNPRHLVRRRGQEARLRCSPMKGHSHVYWYRQLPEEGLKFMVYLQKENIIDESGMPKERFSAEFPKEGPSILRIQQVVRGDSAAYFCASSPRGETQYFGPGTRLLVL.

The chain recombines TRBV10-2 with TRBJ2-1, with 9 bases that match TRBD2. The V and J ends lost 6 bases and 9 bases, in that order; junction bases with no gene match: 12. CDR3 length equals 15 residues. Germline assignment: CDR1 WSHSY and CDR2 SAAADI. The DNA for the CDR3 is TGCGCCAGCAGGAGGGGATTAGCGGGAGAATCTGAGCAGTTCTTC. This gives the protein CASRRGLAGESEQFF.

The CDR3 loop reads CASSLSMGGGVTEAFF. The CDR3 DNA sequence: TGTGCCAGCAGTTTATCTATGGGCGGGGGTGTCACTGAAGCTTTCTTT. The chain carries TRBV28 and TRBJ1-1; tentatively, D is TRBD1 (5 bases). Germline V gene lookup returns CDR1 MDHEN and CDR2 SYDVKM. The CDR3 covers 16 residues. V lost 1 base to trimming and J lost 4 bases, with 16 bases between them.

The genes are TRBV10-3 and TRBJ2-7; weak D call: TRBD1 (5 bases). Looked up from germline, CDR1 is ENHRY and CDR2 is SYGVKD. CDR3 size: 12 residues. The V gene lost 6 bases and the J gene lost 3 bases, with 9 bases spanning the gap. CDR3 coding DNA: TGTGCCATCAGAGGACAAGGCTACGAGCAGTACTTC. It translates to CAIRGQGYEQYF.

The CDR3 nucleotides are TGTGCCACCAGGACAGGGACCCCCAATCAGCCCCAGCATTTT. Translation: CATRTGTPNQPQHF. The chain recombines TRBV10-3 with TRBJ1-5, with TRBD1 matching over 8 bases. The V gene end was trimmed by 10 bases and the J gene end by 3 bases; junction bases not matched to a gene: 8. Germline V gene data show CDR1 as ENHRY and CDR2 as SYGVKD. The CDR3 loop spans 14 amino acids.

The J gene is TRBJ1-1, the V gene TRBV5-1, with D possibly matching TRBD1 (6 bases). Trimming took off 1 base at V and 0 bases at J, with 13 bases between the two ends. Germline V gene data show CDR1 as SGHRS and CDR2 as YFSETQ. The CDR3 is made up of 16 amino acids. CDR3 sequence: CASSLRLGGVNTEAFF. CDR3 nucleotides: TGCGCCAGCAGCTTGAGGCTAGGGGGGGTGAACACTGAAGCTTTCTTT.

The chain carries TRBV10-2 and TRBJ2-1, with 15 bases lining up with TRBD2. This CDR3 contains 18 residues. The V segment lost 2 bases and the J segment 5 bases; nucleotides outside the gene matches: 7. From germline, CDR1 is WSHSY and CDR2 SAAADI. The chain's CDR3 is CASSETGLAGGSNNEQFF. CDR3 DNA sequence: TGCGCCAGCAGTGAGACCGGACTAGCGGGAGGGTCAAACAATGAGCAGTTCTTC.

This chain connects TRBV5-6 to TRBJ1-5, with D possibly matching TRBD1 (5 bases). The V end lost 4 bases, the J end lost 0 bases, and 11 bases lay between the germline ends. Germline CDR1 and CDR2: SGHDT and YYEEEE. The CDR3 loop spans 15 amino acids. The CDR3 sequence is CASSRRDYSNQPQHF. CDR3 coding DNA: TGTGCCAGCAGCCGCCGGGACTATAGCAATCAGCCCCAGCATTTT.

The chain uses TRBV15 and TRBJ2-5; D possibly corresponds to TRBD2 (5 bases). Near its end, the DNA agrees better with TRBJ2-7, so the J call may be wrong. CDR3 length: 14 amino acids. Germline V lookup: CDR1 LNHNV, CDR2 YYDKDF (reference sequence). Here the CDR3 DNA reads TGTGCCACCAGCAGAGGCGGGCAGATCTACGAGCAGTACTTC. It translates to CATSRGGQIYEQYF.

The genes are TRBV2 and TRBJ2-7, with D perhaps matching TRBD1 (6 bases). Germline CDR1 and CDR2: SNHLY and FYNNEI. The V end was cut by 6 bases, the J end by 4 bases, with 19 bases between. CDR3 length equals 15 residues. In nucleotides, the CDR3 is TGTGCCAGCAGACCTGGGATGGGGGCAGGGTACGAGCAGTACTTC. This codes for CASRPGMGAGYEQYF.

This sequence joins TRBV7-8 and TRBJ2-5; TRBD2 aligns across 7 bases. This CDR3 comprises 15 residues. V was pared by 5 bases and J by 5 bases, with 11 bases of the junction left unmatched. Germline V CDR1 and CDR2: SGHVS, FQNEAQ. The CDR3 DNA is TGTGCCAGCAGCCTTTGGCGGGAGCGTCGTGAGACCCAGTACTTC. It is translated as CASSLWRERRETQYF. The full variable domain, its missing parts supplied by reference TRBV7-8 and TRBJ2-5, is GAGVSQSPRYKVAKRGQDVALRCDPISGHVSLFWYQQALGQGPEFLTYFQNEAQLDKSGLPSDRFFAERPEGSVSTLKIQRTQQEDSAVYLCASSLWRERRETQYFGPGTRLLVL.